This T cell receptor (beta chain) emerged from a study of human T cells and chemical hapten exposure. Study-level background: An area of 2 cm by less than 2.5 cm on upper inner arm skin received 2% DPC for sensitization.

The V gene's germline CDR1 is DFQATT and CDR2 SNEGSKA (reference sequence). The CDR3 is 15 residues long. V lost 4 bases, J lost 4 bases, and 7 bases stayed unmatched. Time point meaning: pre-sensitization, week 0. As for treatment: therapeutic diphenylcyclopropenone sensitization with weekly scalp DPC. TCRdb used MiXCR to reprocess the RACE reads, holding one entry per CDR3 protein. Seen here are fewer than 350,000 distinct CDR3 sequences, approximately 8% observed once, and the top ten hold about 1.1%. The chain uses TRBV20-1 and TRBJ2-3, with TRBD2 matching 11 bases. Sequencing was performed on whole blood, taken in connection with sensitization to the hapten diphenylcyclopropenone (DPC). The sequence derives from a man between 18 and 35 years old with alopecia areata. Some clones in this sample may be carry-over from other donors' samples. The CDR3 sequence: CSAKTSGGGADTQYF. CDR3 coding DNA: TGCAGTGCTAAAACTAGCGGGGGAGGTGCAGATACGCAGTATTTT.